The following is a T cell receptor (beta chain) sequence with its context. Its antigen is still unknown. Measured with immunoSEQ multiplex PCR; TCRdb has only the in-frame clones, and not every one. The sample includes around 250,000 clones, 85% to 90% of them seen just once. These data come from a study of cytomegalovirus exposure and HLA in healthy donors. There are 15 residues in the CDR3. CDR1 is SGHVS, CDR2 FNYEAQ, per germline. The germline V and J ends were trimmed by 2 bases and 5 bases, with 13 bases remaining between them. General observations from the study: In vitro data verified a few CMV-associated chains as specific for CMV antigens.

The chain employs TRBV7-6 and TRBJ2-1; the D gene is possibly TRBD1 (6 bases). This receptor was obtained from a young woman in good health and CMV-seronegative. Sequencing was performed on PBMCs. The CDR3 coding sequence is TGTGCCAGCAGCTTACTAAGGGGGTGGAACAATGAGCAGTTCTTC. It is translated as CASSLLRGWNNEQFF. Together with reference TRBV7-6 and TRBJ2-1, the CDR3 gives the full variable domain: GAGVSQSPRYKVTKRGQDVALRCDPISGHVSLYWYRQALGQGPEFLTYFNYEAQQDKSGLPNDRFSAERPEGSISTLTIQRTEQRDSAMYRCASSLLRGWNNEQFFGPGTRLTVL.